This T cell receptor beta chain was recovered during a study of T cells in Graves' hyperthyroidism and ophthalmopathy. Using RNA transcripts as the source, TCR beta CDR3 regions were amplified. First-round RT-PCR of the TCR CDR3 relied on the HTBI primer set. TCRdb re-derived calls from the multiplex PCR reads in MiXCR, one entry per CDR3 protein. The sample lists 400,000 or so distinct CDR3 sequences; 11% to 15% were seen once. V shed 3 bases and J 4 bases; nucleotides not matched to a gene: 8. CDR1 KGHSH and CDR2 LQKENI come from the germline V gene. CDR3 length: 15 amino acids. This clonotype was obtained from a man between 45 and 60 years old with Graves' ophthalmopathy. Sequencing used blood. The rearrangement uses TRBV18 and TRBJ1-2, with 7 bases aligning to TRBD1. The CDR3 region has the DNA TGTGCCAGCTCACCGTTATCGGACAGGACCTATGGCTACACCTTC. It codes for CASSPLSDRTYGYTF.